One T cell receptor (beta chain) is described in this entry. The data were taken from a study of shared clonotypes between healthy human individuals. Measured with immunoSEQ multiplex PCR; TCRdb has only the in-frame clones, and not every one. The sample yields hundreds of thousands of clones, around 78% seen once. The specimen sequenced was memory CD4+ T cells sorted from blood. Stated subset: CD45RA-negative fraction. The sequence derives from a woman aged 25-40 years in good health.

CDR3 loop: CASRRDTGELFF. The CDR3 nucleotides read TGCGCCAGTCGACGGGACACCGGGGAGCTGTTTTTT. The chain couples TRBV5-1 to TRBJ2-2; D ambiguous. This CDR3 spans 12 amino acids. The germline CDR1 and CDR2 sequences are SGHRS and YFSETQ. With 8 bases removed from V and 3 bases from J, the gap between germline ends came to 8 bases.